One and the same sample provided the 16 T cell receptor beta chains below, sequenced in a study of blood T cell repertoires in COVID-19. Produced via immunoSEQ multiplex PCR; TCRdb's table is partial and in-frame only. The table has over 95,000 clones, around 89% seen once. The sequencing sample was made of peripheral blood. The receptors here all came from a human donor with acute or convalescent COVID-19. The donor label of this sample is uncertain.

V and J are TRBV2 and TRBJ1-4, with a weak D call TRBD1 (5 bases). This CDR3 spans 15 amino acids. Germline V gives CDR1 SNHLY, CDR2 FYNNEI. Between the trimmed V and J ends, which lost 0 bases and 8 bases, there was a span of 13 bases. The CDR3 sequence: CASSEAWQTEEKLFF. In DNA form, the CDR3 reads TGTGCCAGCAGTGAAGCATGGCAGACAGAAGAAAAACTGTTTTTT.

V is TRBV5-4 and J is TRBJ1-4; 9 bases fit TRBD1. The CDR3 runs 15 residues. J gave up 3 bases and V 4 bases, and 4 bases lay outside the gene matches. CDR1 SGHNT and CDR2 YYREEE come from the germline V gene (reference sequence). Here the CDR3 DNA reads TGTGCCAGCAGCCGTACAGGGGGCTCTAATGAAAAACTGTTTTTT. Translated: CASSRTGGSNEKLFF.

The rearrangement joins TRBV6-6 to TRBJ2-1; TRBD2 agrees at 7 bases. Trimming cost V 8 bases and J 0 bases; bases outside gene matches: 4. The germline gives CDR1 MNHNY, CDR2 SVGAGI (reference sequence). The CDR3 spans 14 residues. The CDR3 sequence is CASGLVSSYNEQFF. CDR3 sequence (DNA): TGTGCCAGCGGACTAGTTAGCTCCTACAATGAGCAGTTCTTC.

This rearrangement joins TRBV3-1 (or the pseudogene TRBV3-2) to TRBJ2-7; D remains ambiguous. The CDR3 consists of 13 residues. Between the trimmed V and J ends, which lost 4 bases and 6 bases, there was a span of 13 bases. Germline V CDR1 and CDR2: LGHDT, YNNKEL (reference sequence). The CDR3 sequence is CASSPRPNSEQYF. Written as DNA, the CDR3 is TGTGCCAGCAGCCCGAGGCCTAATTCCGAGCAGTACTTC.

The rearrangement links TRBV21-1 to TRBJ1-4. TRBV21-1 is deemed a pseudogene. The CDR3 is made up of 15 amino acids. The chain's CDR3 is CASSALSPVGEKLFF. The CDR3 DNA follows: TGTGCCAGCAGCGCACTATCCCCGGTGGGTGAAAAACTGTTTTTT.

CDR3 amino acids: CASSLAGSLYEQYF. The CDR3 DNA sequence: TGTGCCAGCAGCTTAGCGGGCAGCCTCTACGAGCAGTACTTC. The chain uses TRBV7-9 and TRBJ2-7, with D uncertain. Germline CDR1 and CDR2: SEHNR and FQNEAQ (reference sequence). The CDR3 loop spans 14 amino acids. V was pared by 0 bases and J by 3 bases, with 9 bases between.

The chain recombines TRBV12-3 or TRBV12-4 with TRBJ1-2; D unresolved. V dropped 8 bases and J dropped 1 base, with 11 bases sitting between them. The CDR3 covers 13 residues. CDR3 sequence reads: CASAFPYNYGYTF. In DNA, the CDR3 is TGTGCCAGCGCCTTCCCCTATAACTATGGCTACACCTTC.

The chain uses TRBV19 and TRBJ2-6; 7 nucleotides agree with TRBD2. CDR1 and CDR2 from the germline V gene are LNHDA and SQIVND (reference sequence). The CDR3 is made up of 16 amino acids. The junction had 7 bases not matched to a gene; V was cut back by 7 bases and J by 1 base. The CDR3 nucleotides read TGTGCCAGTACGCGGGGGATTGGTTCTGGGGCCAACGTCCTGACTTTC. Amino acids: CASTRGIGSGANVLTF.

This rearrangement joins TRBV6-1 to TRBJ1-2; unclear D gene. From germline, CDR1 is MNHNS and CDR2 SASEGT. The CDR3 is 11 residues long. V was shortened by 3 bases and J by 8 bases, with 7 bases between the two germline ends. CDR3 sequence: CASSDDTGYTF. DNA of the CDR3: TGTGCCAGCAGTGACGACACCGGCTACACCTTC.

The CDR3 coding sequence is TGTGCCAGCTCACCAGGGGCCGGCACTGAAGCTTTCTTT. Protein product: CASSPGAGTEAFF. The chain couples TRBV18 to TRBJ1-1; tentative D call: TRBD1 (5 bases). The CDR3 is made up of 13 amino acids. The V gene lost 2 bases and the J gene lost 4 bases, with 8 bases spanning the gap. The V gene's germline CDR1 is KGHSH and CDR2 LQKENI. Full variable domain (outside the CDR3, taken from reference TRBV18 and TRBJ1-1): NAGVMQNPRHLVRRRGQEARLRCSPMKGHSHVYWYRQLPEEGLKFMVYLQKENIIDESGMPKERFSAEFPKEGPSILRIQQVVRGDSAAYFCASSPGAGTEAFFGQGTRLTVV.

This chain connects TRBV5-4 to TRBJ1-6; 10 bases match TRBD1. This CDR3 is 16 amino acids long. Germline V gene data show CDR1 as SGHNT and CDR2 as YYREEE (reference sequence). V shed 3 bases, J shed 5 bases, and the junction held 5 bases outside the gene matches. In DNA, the CDR3 is TGTGCCAGCAGCTCGCTGGACAGGGGGGATAATTCACCCCTCCACTTT. Translation gives CASSSLDRGDNSPLHF. The variable domain in full, with the rest retrieved from reference TRBV5-4 and TRBJ1-6, is ETGVTQSPTHLIKTRGQQVTLRCSSQSGHNTVSWYQQALGQGPQFIFQYYREEENGRGNFPPRFSGLQFPNYSSELNVNALELDDSALYLCASSSLDRGDNSPLHFGNGTRLTVT.

The rearrangement joins TRBV15 to TRBJ2-5; D perhaps matches TRBD1 (6 bases). Trimming removed 0 bases from V and 0 bases from J, with 8 bases in between. The V gene's germline CDR1 is LNHNV and CDR2 YYDKDF (reference sequence). This CDR3 is 15 amino acids long. In nucleotides, the CDR3 is TGTGCCACCAGCAGAGAAAGACAGGACCAAGAGACCCAGTACTTC. It yields the protein CATSRERQDQETQYF.

The chain uses TRBV28 and TRBJ1-5; TRBD1 might be the D (6 bases). The CDR3 has 13 residues. V lost 8 bases, J lost 9 bases, and 17 bases lay in between. Looked up from germline, CDR1 is MDHEN and CDR2 is SYDVKM. The CDR3 is CASWEGGAGPQHF. The CDR3 nucleotides are TGTGCCAGCTGGGAGGGGGGGGCCGGGCCCCAGCATTTT.

This rearrangement joins TRBV7-9 to TRBJ1-2; 8 nucleotides line up with TRBD1. The germline V gene encodes CDR1 SEHNR and CDR2 FQNEAQ (reference sequence). The CDR3 is made up of 18 amino acids. With 0 bases clipped from V and 2 bases from J, the junction kept 11 bases outside the gene matches. The CDR3 DNA follows: TGTGCCAGCAGCTTAGCCCGAACCGGGACAGGACTCAACTATGGCTACACCTTC. This translates into CASSLARTGTGLNYGYTF.

The V gene is TRBV19, the J gene TRBJ1-1, with TRBD1 identical over 9 bases. With 5 bases clipped from V and 11 bases from J, the junction kept 9 bases outside the gene matches. This CDR3 contains 13 residues. The germline V gene encodes CDR1 LNHDA and CDR2 SQIVND (reference sequence). The CDR3 bases are TGTGCCAGTAGTTGGACAGGGGTCGGATCGGCTTTCTTT. It yields the protein CASSWTGVGSAFF.

The gene calls are TRBV3-1 (or the pseudogene TRBV3-2) and TRBJ2-3, with TRBD2 matching 8 bases. The trim removed 7 bases at V and 3 bases at J, leaving 9 bases unmatched. Germline V lookup: CDR1 LGHDT, CDR2 YNNKEL (reference sequence). The CDR3 is made up of 15 amino acids. DNA of the CDR3: TGTGCCAGCACCCTTGCCGGCGGGGGGACAGATACGCAGTATTTT. The encoded protein is CASTLAGGGTDTQYF.